This T cell receptor beta chain was captured in a study of blood T cells in healthy people across ages. Russia was home to the donors, healthy Caucasian individuals aged 6 to 90. This clonotype came up a few times. Alongside a J-beta primer mix, a sample-barcoded 5' primer served in a second PCR lasting roughly 6 to 11 cycles. Through a template-switch adaptor with 12 random nucleotides, each cDNA molecule received a tag. No fewer than 3 million CDR3-containing paired-end reads came from each sample. TCRdb re-called the 5' RACE reads with MiXCR, one entry per CDR3 protein. The sample lists 380,000 or so distinct CDR3 sequences; approximately 51% were seen once. CDR1 and CDR2 from the germline V gene are DFQATT and SNEGSKA (reference sequence). CDR3 length: 16 residues.

The receptor's source is a man aged 55 to 70 in good health. Sequencing used blood. The chain carries TRBV20-1 and TRBJ2-1; 10 bases are shared with TRBD2. TRBJ2-7 explains the end of the DNA better; the J call may be wrong. The CDR3 loop is CSARDGLAVDYNEQYF. DNA for the CDR3: TGCAGTGCTAGAGATGGACTAGCGGTAGACTACAATGAGCAGTACTTC.